The source of this T cell receptor (beta chain) is a study of cytomegalovirus exposure and HLA in healthy donors. General observations from the study: Reported performance of the classifier showed diagnosis of cytomegalovirus status with high specificity and sensitivity. There were some public TCRs occurring in many donors, but most TCR sequences were rare. The authors listed approximately 160 TCR beta chains as cytomegalovirus-associated.

The CDR3 extends over 13 amino acids. The germline gives CDR1 SGHRS, CDR2 YFSETQ. The V gene lost 4 bases and the J gene lost 8 bases, with 12 bases spanning the gap. Comment on this clone: What it binds is unknown.

Libraries were prepared by immunoSEQ multiplex PCR; TCRdb keeps only in-frame clonotypes and omits some of them. The sample has approximately 97,000 clones, about 95% seen once. This TCR came from a woman aged 18-29 years in good health and CMV-seronegative. The chain carries TRBV5-1 and TRBJ1-4; D uncertain. Sequenced sample: PBMCs. CDR3 coding DNA: TGCGCCAGCAGCCTAGGCGTAGAGGAAAAACTGTTTTTT. This codes for CASSLGVEEKLFF.